The 3 T cell receptor beta chains given below trace back to one sample, sequenced in a study of glioma-infiltrating T cells after dendritic cell vaccination. Generated by immunoSEQ multiplex PCR, the TCRdb table keeps only in-frame clones and is missing some. The sample records about 73,000 clones, approximately 80% being singletons. The source was blood, collected before dendritic cell vaccination. All receptors derive from a human donor with glioblastoma.

This clone was detected only once. This chain joins TRBV7-9 and TRBJ2-1; 7 positions agree with TRBD1. The CDR3 runs 15 residues. From germline, CDR1 is SEHNR and CDR2 FQNEAQ (reference sequence). V lost 3 bases to trimming and J lost 8 bases; unmatched junction nucleotides: 10. CDR3 sequence: CASSLDRKGWDEQFF. CDR3 nucleotides: TGTGCCAGCAGCTTGGACAGGAAGGGATGGGATGAGCAGTTCTTC.

CDR3 nucleotide sequence: TGCGCCAGCAGCGCCTCGGGGGGCGGGAGGTACACTGAAGCTTTCTTT. Protein sequence: CASSASGGGRYTEAFF. The chain carries TRBV5-1 and TRBJ1-1; tentative D call: TRBD1 (6 bases). CDR1 SGHRS and CDR2 YFSETQ come from the germline V gene. The V gene lost 4 bases and the J gene lost 3 bases, with 19 bases spanning the gap. The CDR3 loop spans 16 amino acids.

V and J are TRBV6-1 and TRBJ2-1, with D perhaps matching TRBD2 (7 bases). The CDR3 length is 15 residues. The V gene's germline CDR1 is MNHNS and CDR2 SASEGT. Trimming left V 2 bases short and J 9 bases short, with 17 bases between. CDR3 protein: CASSELGTGRGEQFF. CDR3 nucleotides: TGTGCCAGCAGTGAATTGGGAACAGGGAGGGGTGAGCAGTTCTTC.